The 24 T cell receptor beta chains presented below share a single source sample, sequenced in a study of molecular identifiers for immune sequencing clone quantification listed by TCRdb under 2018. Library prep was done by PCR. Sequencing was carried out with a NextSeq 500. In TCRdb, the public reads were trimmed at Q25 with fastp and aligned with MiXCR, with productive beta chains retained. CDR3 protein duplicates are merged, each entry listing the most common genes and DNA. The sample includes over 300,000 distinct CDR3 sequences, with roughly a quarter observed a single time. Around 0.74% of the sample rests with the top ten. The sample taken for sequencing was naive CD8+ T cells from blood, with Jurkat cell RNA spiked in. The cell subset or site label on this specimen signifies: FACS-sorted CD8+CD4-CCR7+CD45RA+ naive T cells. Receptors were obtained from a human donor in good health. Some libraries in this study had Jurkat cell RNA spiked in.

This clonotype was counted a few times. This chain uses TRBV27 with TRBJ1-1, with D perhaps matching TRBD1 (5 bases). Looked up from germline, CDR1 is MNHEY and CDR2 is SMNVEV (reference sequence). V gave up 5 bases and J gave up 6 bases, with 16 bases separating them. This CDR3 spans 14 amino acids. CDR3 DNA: TGTGCCAGCAGTCCCTCCGCAGGGAGGCCTGAAGCTTTCTTT. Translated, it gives CASSPSAGRPEAFF.

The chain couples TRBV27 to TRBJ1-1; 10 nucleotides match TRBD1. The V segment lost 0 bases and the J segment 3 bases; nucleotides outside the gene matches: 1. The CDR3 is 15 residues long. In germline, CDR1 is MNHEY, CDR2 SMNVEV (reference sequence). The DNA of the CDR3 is TGTGCCAGCAGTTTATCGGGGACAGGGGACACTGAAGCTTTCTTT. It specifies CASSLSGTGDTEAFF.

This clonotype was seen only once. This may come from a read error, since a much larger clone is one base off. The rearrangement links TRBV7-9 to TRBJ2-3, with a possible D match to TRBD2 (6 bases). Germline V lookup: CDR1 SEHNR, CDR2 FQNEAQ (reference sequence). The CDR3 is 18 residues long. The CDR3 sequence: CAGSWLEGGTLDTDTQYF. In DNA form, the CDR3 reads TGTGCCGGCAGCTGGTTAGAGGGAGGCACGTTGGACACAGATACGCAGTATTTT. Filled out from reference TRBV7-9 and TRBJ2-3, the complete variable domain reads DTGVSQNPRHKITKRGQNVTFRCDPISEHNRLYWYRQTLGQGPEFLTYFQNEAQLEKSRLLSDRFSAERPKGSFSTLEIQRTEQGDSAMYLCAGSWLEGGTLDTDTQYFGPGTRLTVL.

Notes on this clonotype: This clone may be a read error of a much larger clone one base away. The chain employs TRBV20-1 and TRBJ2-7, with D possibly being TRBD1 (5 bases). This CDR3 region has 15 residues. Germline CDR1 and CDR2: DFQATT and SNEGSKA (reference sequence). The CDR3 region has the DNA TGCAGTGCTGTTCTGTGGGGCAGTGAGTTCTACGAGCAGTGCTTC. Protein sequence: CSAVLWGSEFYEQCF.

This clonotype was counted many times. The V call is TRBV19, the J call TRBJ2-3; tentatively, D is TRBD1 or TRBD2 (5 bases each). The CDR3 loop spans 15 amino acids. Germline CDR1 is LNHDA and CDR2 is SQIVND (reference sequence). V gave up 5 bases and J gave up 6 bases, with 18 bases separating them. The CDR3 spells CASSFGTYGMDTQYF. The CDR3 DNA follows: TGTGCCAGTAGTTTCGGGACCTATGGGATGGATACGCAGTATTTT.

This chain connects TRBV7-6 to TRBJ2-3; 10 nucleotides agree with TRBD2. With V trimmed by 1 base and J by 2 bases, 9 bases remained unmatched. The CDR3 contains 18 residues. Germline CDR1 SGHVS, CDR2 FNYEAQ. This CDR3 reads CASSLGSGGTYSTDTQYF. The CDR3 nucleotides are TGTGCCAGCAGCTTAGGTAGCGGGGGGACCTATTCCACAGATACGCAGTATTTT.

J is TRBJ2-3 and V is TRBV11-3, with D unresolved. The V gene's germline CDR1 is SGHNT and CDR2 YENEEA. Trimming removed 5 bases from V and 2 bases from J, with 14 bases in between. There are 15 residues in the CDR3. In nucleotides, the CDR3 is TGTGCCAGCAGCCCGCAGACTGGTCTCACAGATACGCAGTATTTT. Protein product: CASSPQTGLTDTQYF.

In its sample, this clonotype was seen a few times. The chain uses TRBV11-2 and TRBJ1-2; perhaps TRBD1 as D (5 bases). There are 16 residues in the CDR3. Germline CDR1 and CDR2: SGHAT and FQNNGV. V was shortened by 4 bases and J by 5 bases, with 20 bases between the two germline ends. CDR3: CASSYLLAGVFYGYTF. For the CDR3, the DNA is TGTGCCAGCAGCTATCTCCTGGCGGGGGTGTTTTATGGCTACACCTTC. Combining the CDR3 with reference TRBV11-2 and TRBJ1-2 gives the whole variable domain EAGVAQSPRYKIIEKRQSVAFWCNPISGHATLYWYQQILGQGPKLLIQFQNNGVVDDSQLPKDRFSAERLKGVDSTLKIQPAKLEDSAVYLCASSYLLAGVFYGYTFGSGTRLTVV.

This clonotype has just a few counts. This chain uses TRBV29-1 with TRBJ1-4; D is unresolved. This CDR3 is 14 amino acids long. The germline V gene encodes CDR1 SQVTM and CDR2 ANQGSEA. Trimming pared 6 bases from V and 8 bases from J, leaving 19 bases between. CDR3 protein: CSVAGGQLGEKLFF. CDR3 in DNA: TGCAGCGTCGCCGGCGGGCAGCTGGGGGAAAAACTGTTTTTT.

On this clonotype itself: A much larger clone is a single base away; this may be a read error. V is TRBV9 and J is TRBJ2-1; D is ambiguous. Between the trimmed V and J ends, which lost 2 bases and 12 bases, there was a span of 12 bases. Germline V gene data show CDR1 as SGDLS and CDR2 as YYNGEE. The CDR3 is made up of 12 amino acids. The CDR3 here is CASSVNFAVQFF. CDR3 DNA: TGTGCCAGCAGCGTCAATTTTGCTGTGCAGTTCTTC.

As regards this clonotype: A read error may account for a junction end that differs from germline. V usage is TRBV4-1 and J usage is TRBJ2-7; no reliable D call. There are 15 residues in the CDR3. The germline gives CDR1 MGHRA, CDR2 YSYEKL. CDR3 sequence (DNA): TGCGCCAGCAGCCAAGATATCCTCAGCTCCTACGAGCTGTACTTC. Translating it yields CASSQDILSSYELYF.

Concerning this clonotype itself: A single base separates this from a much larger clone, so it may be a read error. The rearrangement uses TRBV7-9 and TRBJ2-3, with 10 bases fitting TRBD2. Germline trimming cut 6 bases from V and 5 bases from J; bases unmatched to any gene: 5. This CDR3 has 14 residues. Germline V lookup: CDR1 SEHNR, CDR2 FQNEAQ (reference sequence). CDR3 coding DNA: TGTGCCAGCAGTCCTAGCGGGAGATTAGATACGCAGTATTTT. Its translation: CASSPSGRLDTQYF. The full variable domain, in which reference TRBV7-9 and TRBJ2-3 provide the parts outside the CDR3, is DTGVSQNPRHKITKRGQNVTFRCDPISEHNRLYWYRQTLGQGPEFLTYFQNEAQLEKSRLLSDRFSAERPKGSFSTLEIQRTEQGDSAMYLCASSPSGRLDTQYFGPGTRLTVL.

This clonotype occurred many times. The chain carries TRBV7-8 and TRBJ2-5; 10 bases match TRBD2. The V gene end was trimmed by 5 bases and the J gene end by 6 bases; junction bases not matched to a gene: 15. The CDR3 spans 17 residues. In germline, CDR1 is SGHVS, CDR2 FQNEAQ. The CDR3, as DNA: TGTGCCAGCAGCCAGGACTTCAGCGGGGGGGCTGCGAAGACCCAGTACTTC. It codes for CASSQDFSGGAAKTQYF.

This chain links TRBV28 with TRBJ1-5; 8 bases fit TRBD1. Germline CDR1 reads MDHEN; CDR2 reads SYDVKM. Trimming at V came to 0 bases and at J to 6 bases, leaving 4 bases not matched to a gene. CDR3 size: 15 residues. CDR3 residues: CASSLWQGASQPQHF. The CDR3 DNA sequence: TGTGCCAGCAGTTTATGGCAGGGGGCCAGTCAGCCCCAGCATTTT.

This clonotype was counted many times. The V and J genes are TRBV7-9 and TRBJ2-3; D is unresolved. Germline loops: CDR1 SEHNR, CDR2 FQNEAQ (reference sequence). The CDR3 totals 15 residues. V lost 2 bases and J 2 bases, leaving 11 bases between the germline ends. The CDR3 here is CASSLLRQFTDTQYF. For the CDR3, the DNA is TGTGCCAGCAGCTTATTACGGCAGTTCACAGATACGCAGTATTTT.

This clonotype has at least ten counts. The CDR3 DNA follows: TGTGCCAGCAGTTACTGGGGGACAGGCGACGAGCAGTACTTC. It is translated as CASSYWGTGDEQYF. V is TRBV6-5 and J is TRBJ2-7, with 8 nucleotides matching TRBD1. Looked up from germline, CDR1 is MNHEY and CDR2 is SVGAGI. The CDR3 runs to 14 residues. Trimming took 1 base from V and 5 from J; bases not matched to a gene: 4.

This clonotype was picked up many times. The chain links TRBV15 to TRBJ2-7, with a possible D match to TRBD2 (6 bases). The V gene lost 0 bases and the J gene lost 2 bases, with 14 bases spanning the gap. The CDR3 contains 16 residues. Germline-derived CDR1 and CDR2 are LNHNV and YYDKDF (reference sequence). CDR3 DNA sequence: TGTGCCACCAGCAGAGATCGTGGCAGGACTACCTACGAGCAGTACTTC. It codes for CATSRDRGRTTYEQYF.

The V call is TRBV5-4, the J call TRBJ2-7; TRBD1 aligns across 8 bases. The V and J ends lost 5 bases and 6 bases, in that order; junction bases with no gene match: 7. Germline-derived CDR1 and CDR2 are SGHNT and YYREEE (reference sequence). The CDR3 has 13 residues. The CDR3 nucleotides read TGTGCCAGCAGTTTAAGACAGGGGCCCGAGCAGTACTTC. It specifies CASSLRQGPEQYF.

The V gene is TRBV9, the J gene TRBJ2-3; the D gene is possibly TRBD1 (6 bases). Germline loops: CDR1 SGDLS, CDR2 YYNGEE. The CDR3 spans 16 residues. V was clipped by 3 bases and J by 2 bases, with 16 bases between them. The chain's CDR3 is CASSEGVGASTDTQYF. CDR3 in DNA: TGTGCCAGCAGCGAGGGGGTGGGGGCCTCCACAGATACGCAGTATTTT. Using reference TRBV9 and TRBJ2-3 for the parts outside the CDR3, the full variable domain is DSGVTQTPKHLITATGQRVTLRCSPRSGDLSVYWYQQSLDQGLQFLIQYYNGEERAKGNILERFSAQQFPDLHSELNLSSLELGDSALYFCASSEGVGASTDTQYFGPGTRLTVL.

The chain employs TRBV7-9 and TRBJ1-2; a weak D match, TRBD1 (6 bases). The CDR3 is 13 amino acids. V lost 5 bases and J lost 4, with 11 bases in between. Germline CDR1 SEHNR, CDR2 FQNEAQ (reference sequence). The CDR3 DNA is TGTGCCAGCAGCAGGGGGGGGGGCTATGGCTACACCTTC. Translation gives CASSRGGGYGYTF.

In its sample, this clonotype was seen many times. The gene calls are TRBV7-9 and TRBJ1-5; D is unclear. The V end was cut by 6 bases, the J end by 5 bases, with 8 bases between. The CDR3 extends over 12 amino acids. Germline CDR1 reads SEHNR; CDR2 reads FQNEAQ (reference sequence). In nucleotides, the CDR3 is TGTGCCAGCAGGTTGGACGATCAGCCCCAGCATTTT. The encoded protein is CASRLDDQPQHF.

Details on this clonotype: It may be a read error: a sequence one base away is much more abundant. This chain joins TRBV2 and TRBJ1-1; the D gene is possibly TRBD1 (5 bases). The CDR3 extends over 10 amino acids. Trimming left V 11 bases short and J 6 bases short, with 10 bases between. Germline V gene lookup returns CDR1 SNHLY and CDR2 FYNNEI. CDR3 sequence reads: CALRGAEAFF. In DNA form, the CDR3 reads TGTGCCCTCCGGGGCGCTGAAGCTTTCTTT.

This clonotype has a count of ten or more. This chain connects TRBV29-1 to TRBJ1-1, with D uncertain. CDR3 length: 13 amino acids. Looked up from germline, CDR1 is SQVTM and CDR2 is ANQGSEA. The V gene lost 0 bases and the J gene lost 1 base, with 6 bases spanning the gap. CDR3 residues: CSVEETANTEAFF. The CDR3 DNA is TGCAGCGTTGAAGAAACAGCGAACACTGAAGCTTTCTTT.

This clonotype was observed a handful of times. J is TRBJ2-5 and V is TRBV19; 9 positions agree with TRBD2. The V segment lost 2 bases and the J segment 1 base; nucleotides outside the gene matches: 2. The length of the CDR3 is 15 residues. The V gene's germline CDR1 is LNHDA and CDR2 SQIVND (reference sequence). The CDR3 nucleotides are TGTGCCAGTAGTATACTAGCGGGGTTCCAAGAGACCCAGTACTTC. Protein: CASSILAGFQETQYF.